The clone carrying this T cell receptor (beta chain) came up once. The antigen is not known. Profiled with immunoSEQ multiplex PCR; TCRdb holds only in-frame clones, not every one. The data contain about 22,000 clones, 85% to 90% of them singletons. This sample is drawn from a study of T cells after posttransplantation cyclophosphamide. The CDR3 is 16 residues long. J was trimmed by 4 bases and V by 5 bases; bases with no gene match: 8. Germline assignment: CDR1 SGHAT and CDR2 FQNNGV. Overall study results and limits: Donor CD8+ memory clones often dominated recipient blood repertoires at later times.

Treatment was busulfan-fludarabine conditioning, a marrow graft, and cyclophosphamide on days +3 and +4. The source is a female patient aged 30-39 years who received an allogeneic stem cell transplant from an unrelated donor, was CMV-positive, and had no GVHD. Some T cells may be provided by the graft donor. The rearrangement joins TRBV11-2 to TRBJ2-2; TRBD2 matches at 9 bases. The sequenced sample was PBMCs, obtained after allogeneic stem cell transplant with posttransplant cyclophosphamide. CDR3 protein: CASSGVRGGVTGELFF. The CDR3 DNA reads as TGTGCCAGCAGCGGGGTCCGCGGGGGGGTCACCGGGGAGCTGTTTTTT.